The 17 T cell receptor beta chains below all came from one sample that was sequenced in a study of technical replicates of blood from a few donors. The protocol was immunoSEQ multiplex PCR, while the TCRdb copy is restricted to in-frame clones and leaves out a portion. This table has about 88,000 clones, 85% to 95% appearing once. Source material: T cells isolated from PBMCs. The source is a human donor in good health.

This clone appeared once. CDR3: CASSLGESSYNEQFF. The CDR3 DNA reads TGCGCCAGCAGCTTGGGGGAGAGCTCCTACAATGAGCAGTTCTTC. This rearrangement joins TRBV5-1 to TRBJ2-1; weak D call: TRBD2 (5 bases). V was shortened by 0 bases and J by 0 bases, with 7 bases between the two germline ends. Germline loops: CDR1 SGHRS, CDR2 YFSETQ. The CDR3 is 15 residues long.

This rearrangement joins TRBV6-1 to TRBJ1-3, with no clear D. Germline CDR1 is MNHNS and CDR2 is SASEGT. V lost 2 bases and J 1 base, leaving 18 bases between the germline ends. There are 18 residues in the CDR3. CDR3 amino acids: CASSEFAFNAISGNTIYF. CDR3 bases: TGTGCCAGCAGTGAATTTGCGTTTAATGCCATTTCTGGAAACACCATATATTTT.

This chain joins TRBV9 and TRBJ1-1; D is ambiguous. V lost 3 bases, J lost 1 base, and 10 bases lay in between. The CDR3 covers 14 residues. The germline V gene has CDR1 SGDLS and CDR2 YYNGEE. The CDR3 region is CASSGADWNTEAFF. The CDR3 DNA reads TGTGCCAGCAGCGGCGCGGACTGGAACACTGAAGCTTTCTTT.

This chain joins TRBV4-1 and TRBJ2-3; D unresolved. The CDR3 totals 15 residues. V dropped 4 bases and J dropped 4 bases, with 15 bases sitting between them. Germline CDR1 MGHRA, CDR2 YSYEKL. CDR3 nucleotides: TGCGCCAGCAGCCGCCAAGTCGACTCCCCAGATACGCAGTATTTT. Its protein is CASSRQVDSPDTQYF.

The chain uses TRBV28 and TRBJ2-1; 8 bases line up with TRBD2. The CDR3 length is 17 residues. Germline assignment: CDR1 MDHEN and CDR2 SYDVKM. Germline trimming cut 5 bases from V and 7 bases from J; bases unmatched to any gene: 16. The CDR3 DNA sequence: TGTGCCAGCAGTCCCTGGACTAGCCGAAACGTAATAAATGAGCAGTTCTTC. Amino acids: CASSPWTSRNVINEQFF.

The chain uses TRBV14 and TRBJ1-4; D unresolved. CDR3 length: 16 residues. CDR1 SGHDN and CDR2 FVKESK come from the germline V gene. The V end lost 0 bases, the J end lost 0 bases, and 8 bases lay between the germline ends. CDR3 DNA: TGTGCCAGCAGCCAAGATCTGAGTGCAACTAATGAAAAACTGTTTTTT. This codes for CASSQDLSATNEKLFF. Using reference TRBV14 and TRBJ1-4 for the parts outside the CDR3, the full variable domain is EAGVTQFPSHSVIEKGQTVTLRCDPISGHDNLYWYRRVMGKEIKFLLHFVKESKQDESGMPNNRFLAERTGGTYSTLKVQPAELEDSGVYFCASSQDLSATNEKLFFGSGTQLSVL.

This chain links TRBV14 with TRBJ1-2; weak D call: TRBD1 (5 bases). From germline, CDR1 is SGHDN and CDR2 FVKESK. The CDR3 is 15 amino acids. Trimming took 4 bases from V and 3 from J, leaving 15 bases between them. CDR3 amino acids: CASSPLQGSDYGYTF. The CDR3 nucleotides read TGTGCCAGCAGCCCTCTCCAGGGATCGGACTATGGCTACACCTTC.

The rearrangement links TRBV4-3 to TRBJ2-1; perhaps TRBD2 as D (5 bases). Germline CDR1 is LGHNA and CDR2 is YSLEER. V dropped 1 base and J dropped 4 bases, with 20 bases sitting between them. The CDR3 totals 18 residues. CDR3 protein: CASSQAPTEDSLYNEQFF. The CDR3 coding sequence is TGCGCCAGCAGCCAAGCACCGACGGAGGACTCTCTATACAATGAGCAGTTCTTC.

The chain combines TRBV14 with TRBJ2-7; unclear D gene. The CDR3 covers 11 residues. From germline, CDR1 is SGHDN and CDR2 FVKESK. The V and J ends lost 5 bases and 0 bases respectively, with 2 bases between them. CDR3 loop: CASSYSYEQYF. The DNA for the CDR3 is TGTGCCAGCAGCTACTCCTACGAGCAGTACTTC.

CDR3 bases: TGTGCCACCAGCAGAGGACAGGCAGATGGTCAGCCCCAGCATTTT. Translating it yields CATSRGQADGQPQHF. This sequence joins TRBV15 and TRBJ1-5; tentatively, D is TRBD1 (6 bases). This CDR3 comprises 15 residues. Germline V gene data show CDR1 as LNHNV and CDR2 as YYDKDF (reference sequence). Trimming left V 1 base short and J 6 bases short, with 13 bases between.

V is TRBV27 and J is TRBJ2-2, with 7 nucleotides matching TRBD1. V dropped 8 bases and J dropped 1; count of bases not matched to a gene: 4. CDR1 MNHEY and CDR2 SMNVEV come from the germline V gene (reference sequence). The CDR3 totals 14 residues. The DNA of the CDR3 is TGTGCCAGCCAGTGGGACAGGAACACCGGGGAGCTGTTTTTT. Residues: CASQWDRNTGELFF.

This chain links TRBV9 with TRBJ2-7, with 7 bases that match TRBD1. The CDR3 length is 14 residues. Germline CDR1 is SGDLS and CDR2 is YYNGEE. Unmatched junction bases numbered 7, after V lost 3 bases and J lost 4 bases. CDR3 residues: CASSDRDSRYEQYF. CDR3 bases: TGTGCCAGCAGCGACCGGGACAGCCGATACGAGCAGTACTTC.

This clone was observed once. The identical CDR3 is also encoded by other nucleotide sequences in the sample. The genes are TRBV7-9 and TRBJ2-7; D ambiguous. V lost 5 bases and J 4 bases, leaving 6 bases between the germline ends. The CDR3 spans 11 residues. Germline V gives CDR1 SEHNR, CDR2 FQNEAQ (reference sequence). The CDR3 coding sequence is TGTGCCAGCAGCCCGTCGTACGAGCAGTACTTC. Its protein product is CASSPSYEQYF.

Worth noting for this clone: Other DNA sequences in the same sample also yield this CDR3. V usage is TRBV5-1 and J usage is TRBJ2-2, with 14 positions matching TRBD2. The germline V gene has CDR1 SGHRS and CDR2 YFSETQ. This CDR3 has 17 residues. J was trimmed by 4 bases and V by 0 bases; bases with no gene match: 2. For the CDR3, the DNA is TGCGCCAGCAGCTTGGCGGGACTAGCGGGAGTCACCGGGGAGCTGTTTTTT. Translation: CASSLAGLAGVTGELFF.

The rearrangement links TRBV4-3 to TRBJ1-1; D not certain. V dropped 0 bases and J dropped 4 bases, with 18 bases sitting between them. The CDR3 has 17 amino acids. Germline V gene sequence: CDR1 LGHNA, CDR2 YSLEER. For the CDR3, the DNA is TGCGCCAGCAGCCAAGAGGAGGGATTAGAATCCGTCACTGAAGCTTTCTTT. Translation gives CASSQEEGLESVTEAFF.

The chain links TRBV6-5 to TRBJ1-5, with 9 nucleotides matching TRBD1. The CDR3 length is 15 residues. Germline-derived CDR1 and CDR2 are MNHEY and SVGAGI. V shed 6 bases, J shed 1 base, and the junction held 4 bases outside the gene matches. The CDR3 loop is CASRLQGASNQPQHF. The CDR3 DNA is TGTGCCAGCAGATTACAGGGGGCGAGCAATCAGCCCCAGCATTTT.

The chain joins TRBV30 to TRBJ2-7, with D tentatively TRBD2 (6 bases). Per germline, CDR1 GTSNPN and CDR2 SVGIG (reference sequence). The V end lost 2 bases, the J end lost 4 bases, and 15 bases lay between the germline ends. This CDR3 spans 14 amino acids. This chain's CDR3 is CAWSLGGMRYEQYF. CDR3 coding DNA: TGTGCCTGGAGTCTTGGCGGGATGAGGTACGAGCAGTACTTC.